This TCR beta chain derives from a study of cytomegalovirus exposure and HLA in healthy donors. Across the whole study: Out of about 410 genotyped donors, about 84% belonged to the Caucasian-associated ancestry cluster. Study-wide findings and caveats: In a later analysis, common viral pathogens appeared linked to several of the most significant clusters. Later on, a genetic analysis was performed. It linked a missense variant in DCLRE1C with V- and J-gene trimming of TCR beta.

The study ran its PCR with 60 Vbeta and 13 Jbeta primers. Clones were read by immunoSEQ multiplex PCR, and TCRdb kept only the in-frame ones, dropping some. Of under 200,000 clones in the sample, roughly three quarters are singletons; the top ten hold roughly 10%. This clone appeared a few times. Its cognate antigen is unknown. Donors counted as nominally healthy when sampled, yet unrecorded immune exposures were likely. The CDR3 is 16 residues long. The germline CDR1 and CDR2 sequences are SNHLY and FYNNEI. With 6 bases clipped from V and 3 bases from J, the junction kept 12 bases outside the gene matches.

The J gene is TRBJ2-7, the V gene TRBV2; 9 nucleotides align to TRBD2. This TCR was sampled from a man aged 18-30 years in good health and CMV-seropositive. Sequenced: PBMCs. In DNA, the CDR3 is TGTGCCAGCAGAAACCCCCGGACTAGCGAGGTCTACGAGCAGTACTTC. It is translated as CASRNPRTSEVYEQYF.